A single sample gave rise to the 17 T cell receptor beta chains below, sequenced in a study of control samples from healthy donors and cancer patients. Data came from immunoSEQ multiplex PCR; TCRdb stores just in-frame clones and leaves some out. The sample shows 70,000 or so clones, 94% of them seen only once. Sequencing was done on a sample of blood. The receptors were sampled from a woman between 40 and 55 years old in good health.

V is TRBV9 and J is TRBJ1-1; 7 nucleotides line up with TRBD1. V lost 2 bases and J lost 0; bases outside the gene matches: 1. Germline CDR1 SGDLS, CDR2 YYNGEE. This CDR3 has 14 amino acids. In DNA form, the CDR3 reads TGTGCCAGCAGCGTTACAGGGGTGAACACTGAAGCTTTCTTT. This translates into CASSVTGVNTEAFF.

This chain links TRBV3-1 (or the pseudogene TRBV3-2) with TRBJ2-7; no clear D gene. The germline V gene encodes CDR1 LGHDT and CDR2 YNNKEL (reference sequence). The CDR3 sequence is 12 residues long. V lost 1 base, J lost 9 bases, and 10 bases lay in between. The CDR3 here is CASSQVSVRQYF. In nucleotides, the CDR3 is TGTGCCAGCAGCCAAGTTTCAGTACGGCAGTACTTC.

V gene TRBV5-8 combines with J gene TRBJ2-3; D is perhaps TRBD2 (6 bases). Trimming took 3 bases from V and 2 from J, leaving 16 bases between them. Germline V gene sequence: CDR1 SGHTS, CDR2 YDEGEE. The CDR3 covers 16 residues. For the CDR3, the DNA is TGTGCCAGCAGCTCGCCCAGGGACTTCGACACAGATACGCAGTATTTT. It encodes CASSSPRDFDTDTQYF.

The chain combines TRBV7-9 with TRBJ2-1, with 8 bases matching TRBD2. The junction had 5 bases not matched to a gene; V was cut back by 3 bases and J by 4 bases. The CDR3 has 15 amino acids. Germline V gene sequence: CDR1 SEHNR, CDR2 FQNEAQ (reference sequence). Here the CDR3 reads CASSFTGGQYNEQFF. The CDR3 DNA sequence: TGTGCCAGCAGCTTTACGGGAGGGCAGTACAATGAGCAGTTCTTC.

This clone was observed a single time. The gene calls are TRBV7-8 and TRBJ1-4; D remains unclear. CDR1 is SGHVS and CDR2 is FQNEAQ in the germline V gene. Trimming left V 2 bases short and J 10 bases short, with 17 bases between. This CDR3 has 15 residues. The CDR3 DNA follows: TGTGCCAGCAGCTTACGCGGAGGCGGAGAGGGAAAACTGTTTTTT. Residues: CASSLRGGGEGKLFF.

The genes are TRBV4-3 and TRBJ1-1; the D gene is possibly TRBD1 (5 bases). In germline, CDR1 is LGHNA, CDR2 YSLEER. The CDR3 totals 14 residues. The V and J ends lost 1 base and 4 bases respectively, with 10 bases between them. CDR3 residues: CASSQGGGVTEAFF. The CDR3 DNA is TGCGCCAGCAGCCAAGGGGGGGGAGTCACTGAAGCTTTCTTT.

The rearrangement joins TRBV29-1 to TRBJ1-1; 7 nucleotides agree with TRBD1. V shed 5 bases, J shed 2 bases, and the junction held 8 bases outside the gene matches. Germline CDR1 and CDR2: SQVTM and ANQGSEA. The CDR3 totals 14 residues. CDR3: CSVFLGTVNTEAFF. CDR3 nucleotide sequence: TGCAGCGTTTTCCTAGGGACAGTTAACACTGAAGCTTTCTTT.

The chain couples TRBV12-3 or TRBV12-4 to TRBJ1-5; D is unclear. V lost 4 bases and J lost 7, with 11 bases in between. This CDR3 has 13 amino acids. CDR3 sequence (DNA): TGTGCCAGCAGTTCCGGACCGGGGCAGCCCCAGCATTTT. The encoded protein is CASSSGPGQPQHF.

The chain links TRBV30 to TRBJ2-1; 7 bases are shared with TRBD1. The CDR3 runs to 15 residues. V shed 1 base, J shed 0 bases, and the junction held 3 bases outside the gene matches. From germline, CDR1 is GTSNPN and CDR2 SVGIG (reference sequence). DNA of the CDR3: TGTGCCTGGAGTGAGGGACAGAGCTCCTACAATGAGCAGTTCTTC. It yields the protein CAWSEGQSSYNEQFF.

As DNA, the CDR3 is TGTGCCAGCAGCCGTAACAGGGGTGGTGAAGCTTTCTTT. Translated, it gives CASSRNRGGEAFF. The V call is TRBV4-2, the J call TRBJ1-1; TRBD1 matches at 7 bases. Germline V CDR1 and CDR2: LGHNA, YNFKEQ. This CDR3 spans 13 amino acids. V gave up 4 bases and J gave up 7 bases; unmatched junction bases: 6.

The chain employs TRBV9 and TRBJ2-2; TRBD1 is a possible D gene (5 bases). V shed 3 bases and J shed 5 bases, with 5 bases lying between them. This CDR3 contains 12 residues. The germline CDR1 and CDR2 sequences are SGDLS and YYNGEE. The CDR3 bases are TGTGCCAGCAGCGCAGGGACCGGGGAGCTGTTTTTT. Residues: CASSAGTGELFF. The complete variable domain, with remaining parts taken from reference TRBV9 and TRBJ2-2, reads DSGVTQTPKHLITATGQRVTLRCSPRSGDLSVYWYQQSLDQGLQFLIQYYNGEERAKGNILERFSAQQFPDLHSELNLSSLELGDSALYFCASSAGTGELFFGEGSRLTVL.

The genes are TRBV4-2 and TRBJ1-5; D perhaps matches TRBD1 (5 bases). Germline V gene data show CDR1 as LGHNA and CDR2 as YNFKEQ. V lost 0 bases and J lost 7, with 16 bases in between. The CDR3 is 16 amino acids. CDR3 residues: CASSQEAAGYEQPQHF. As DNA, the CDR3 is TGTGCCAGCAGCCAAGAGGCGGCAGGGTATGAGCAGCCCCAGCATTTT.

This rearrangement joins TRBV7-2 to TRBJ2-7, with 7 bases that match TRBD2. In germline, CDR1 is SGHTA, CDR2 FQGNSA. V trimming: 4 bases; J trimming: 2 bases; junction bases outside the gene matches: 14. The CDR3 totals 17 residues. The CDR3 DNA reads TGTGCCAGCAGCTCAAGTAGGTGGGCGGGGGATACCTACGAGCAGTACTTC. Its translation is CASSSSRWAGDTYEQYF.

V gene TRBV7-9 combines with J gene TRBJ2-3, with D perhaps assigned TRBD1 or TRBD2 (6 bases each). Germline CDR1 reads SEHNR; CDR2 reads FQNEAQ (reference sequence). The CDR3 runs to 16 residues. V was shortened by 3 bases and J by 0 bases, with 13 bases between the two germline ends. CDR3 DNA: TGTGCCAGCAGCTTGTGGGGGGCCCCTAGCACAGATACGCAGTATTTT. This sequence encodes CASSLWGAPSTDTQYF. The full variable domain, in which reference TRBV7-9 and TRBJ2-3 provide the parts outside the CDR3, is DTGVSQNPRHKITKRGQNVTFRCDPISEHNRLYWYRQTLGQGPEFLTYFQNEAQLEKSRLLSDRFSAERPKGSFSTLEIQRTEQGDSAMYLCASSLWGAPSTDTQYFGPGTRLTVL.

The rearrangement uses TRBV14 and TRBJ2-1; TRBD2 aligns across 8 bases. Trimming at V came to 0 bases and at J to 9 bases, leaving 7 bases not matched to a gene. The CDR3 spans 15 residues. Germline CDR1 reads SGHDN; CDR2 reads FVKESK. DNA for the CDR3: TGTGCCAGCAGCCAAGATTACCTAGCGGGCCCTGAGCAGTTCTTC. Residues: CASSQDYLAGPEQFF.

The chain carries TRBV29-1 and TRBJ2-1; 14 bases align to TRBD2. Unmatched junction bases numbered 5, after V lost 6 bases and J lost 1 base. CDR1 and CDR2 from the germline V gene are SQVTM and ANQGSEA. The CDR3 loop spans 16 amino acids. This chain's CDR3 is CSVPGTSGSSYNEQFF. CDR3 coding DNA: TGCAGCGTGCCCGGGACTAGCGGGAGTTCCTACAATGAGCAGTTCTTC.

The CDR3 DNA is TGTGCCAGCAGCTTAGAGGGTTTCCGATTACTTCATTTT. Translating gives CASSLEGFRLLHF. The genes are TRBV7-8 and TRBJ1-5; D ambiguous. CDR1 and CDR2 from the germline V gene are SGHVS and FQNEAQ. This CDR3 is 13 amino acids long. V was pared by 1 base and J by 16 bases, with 17 bases between. The variable domain in full, with the rest retrieved from reference TRBV7-8 and TRBJ1-5, is GAGVSQSPRYKVAKRGQDVALRCDPISGHVSLFWYQQALGQGPEFLTYFQNEAQLDKSGLPSDRFFAERPEGSVSTLKIQRTQQEDSAVYLCASSLEGFRLLHFGDGTRLSIL.